This paragraph reports one T cell receptor (beta chain). Its antigen is unknown. The donors were part of the validation cohort of 120 subjects. That cohort was separate from the first cohort, which comprised under 700 subjects. This record belongs to a study of cytomegalovirus exposure and HLA in healthy donors. Study context: The same platform as the approximately 670 first-cohort repertoires was used for the 130 or so validation repertoires, a later analysis reported.

Study-wide points: Researchers catalogued under 200 TCR beta chains as cytomegalovirus-associated. Some public TCRs appeared in many individuals, while most sequences were rare.

The germline gives CDR1 PRHDT, CDR2 FYEKMQ (reference sequence). The CDR3 consists of 13 residues. V gave up 6 bases and J gave up 7 bases, with 13 bases separating them. Produced via immunoSEQ multiplex PCR; TCRdb's table is partial and in-frame only. This repertoire shows 130,000 or so clones, 89% found once; its top ten account for 0.95% to 1.5%. Source material: PBMCs. This TCR was sampled from a woman aged 18-35 years in good health and CMV-seronegative. The rearrangement joins TRBV13 to TRBJ2-1; D might be TRBD1 (6 bases). Here the CDR3 DNA reads TGTGCCAGCAGGCCCGGGACAAGTAATGAGCAGTTCTTC. Translation: CASRPGTSNEQFF.